This T cell receptor (beta chain) stems from a study of PD-L1 blockade in urothelial cancer. Specified time point: pretreatment peripheral blood. The CDR3 is made up of 13 amino acids. Trimming pared 9 bases from V and 2 bases from J, leaving 11 bases between. CDR1 is KGHSH and CDR2 is LQKENI in the germline V gene. This clone was picked up a small number of times. Libraries were prepared by immunoSEQ multiplex PCR; TCRdb keeps only in-frame clonotypes and omits some of them. The profile shows roughly 77,000 clones, around 83% of them singletons. The chain joins TRBV18 to TRBJ2-4, with D unresolved. The sequencing here drew on PBMCs, taken around atezolizumab (anti-PD-L1) treatment. The receptor comes from a woman between 70 and 85 years old with urothelial cancer. Here the CDR3 reads CASAAGSKNIQYF. CDR3 nucleotides: TGTGCCAGTGCAGCAGGTTCCAAAAACATTCAGTACTTC.